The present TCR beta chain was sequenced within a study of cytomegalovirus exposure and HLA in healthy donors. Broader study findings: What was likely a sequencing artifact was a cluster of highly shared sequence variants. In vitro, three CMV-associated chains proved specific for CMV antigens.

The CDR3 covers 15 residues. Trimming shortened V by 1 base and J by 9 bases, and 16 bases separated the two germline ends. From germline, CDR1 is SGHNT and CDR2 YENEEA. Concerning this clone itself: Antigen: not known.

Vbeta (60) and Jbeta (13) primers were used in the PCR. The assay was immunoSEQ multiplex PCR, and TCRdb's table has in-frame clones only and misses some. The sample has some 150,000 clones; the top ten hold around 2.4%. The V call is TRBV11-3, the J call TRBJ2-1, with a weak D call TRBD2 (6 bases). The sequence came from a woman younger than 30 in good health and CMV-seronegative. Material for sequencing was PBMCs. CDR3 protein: CASSLVAGMGSEQFF. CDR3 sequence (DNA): TGTGCCAGCAGCTTAGTTGCGGGAATGGGTAGTGAGCAGTTCTTC.